A selection of T cell receptor beta chains follows, all from one sample in a study of control samples from healthy donors and cancer patients. Assay used: immunoSEQ multiplex PCR; TCRdb lists only in-frame clones, some missing. The data show 150,000 to 200,000 clones, with about nine tenths seen just once and about 1.6% held by the top ten. The sample was blood. The receptors derive from a woman in her twenties or thirties in good health. Each CDR3 is given with its conserved first and last residue. D genes are given only for firm matches. A clone size is listed for some rows: how often the clone was seen (once, few, many), or a class if it is expanded.

d_gene	v_gene	len	j_gene	abundance	CDR3nt	CDR3aa
NA	TRBV4-2	13	TRBJ2-7	NA	TGTGCCAGCAGCCAAGGAATTATCAGCGAGCAGTACTTC	CASSQGIISEQYF
NA	TRBV5-1	11	TRBJ2-7	NA	TGCGCCAGCAGCTTGGGGTACGAGCAGTACTTC	CASSLGYEQYF
TRBD2	TRBV28	14	TRBJ2-5	NA	TGTGCCAGCAGTGTACTAGCGACTAGGGAGACCCAGTACTTC	CASSVLATRETQYF
TRBD1	TRBV2	14	TRBJ2-1	NA	TGTGCCACCTCCCGGGACAGGGGGGTCAATGAGCAGTTCTTC	CATSRDRGVNEQFF
NA	TRBV18	13	TRBJ1-1	NA	TGTGCCAGCTCACCAGGAGTTGACACTGAAGCTTTCTTT	CASSPGVDTEAFF
NA	TRBV15	15	TRBJ2-3	once	TGTGCCACCAGCCCCTATGGGGGAAGCACAGATACGCAGTATTTT	CATSPYGGSTDTQYF
TRBD2	TRBV7-3	14	TRBJ2-1	NA	TGTGCCAGCAGATCTAGCGGGGACTACAATGAGCAGTTCTTC	CASRSSGDYNEQFF
NA	TRBV12-3/TRBV12-4	12	TRBJ1-1	once	TGTGCCAGCAGTTTAGTGGAGGGGAGAGCTTTCTTT	CASSLVEGRAFF
NA	TRBV25-1	13	TRBJ1-3	once	TGTGCCAGCGAAAGGTTCTCTGGAAACACCATATATTTT	CASERFSGNTIYF
TRBD2	TRBV10-3	15	TRBJ2-1	NA	TGTGCCATCAGTGAGTCACCAGCGGGGGACAATGAGCAGTTCTTC	CAISESPAGDNEQFF
NA	TRBV5-5	12	TRBJ2-5	NA	TGTGCCAGCAGCTTGGACCAAGAGACCCAGTACTTC	CASSLDQETQYF
TRBD1	TRBV25-1	15	TRBJ1-6	NA	TGTGCCAGCGCCCCGACAGGGCTACAGAATTCACCCCTCCACTTT	CASAPTGLQNSPLHF
NA	TRBV6-5	13	TRBJ2-7	once	TGTGCCAGCTCTAGAGACCGCTCCTACGAGCAGTACTTC	CASSRDRSYEQYF
TRBD1	TRBV19	15	TRBJ1-5	NA	TGTGCCAGTAGAAGGGGACAGGGGAGAAATCAGCCCCAGCATTTT	CASRRGQGRNQPQHF
TRBD2	TRBV7-2	14	TRBJ2-7	NA	TGTGCCAGCAGCTTAGCCGGGGGGGCCTACGAGCAGTACTTC	CASSLAGGAYEQYF
TRBD2	TRBV5-1	15	TRBJ2-3	NA	TGCGCCAGCAGACAAACTAGCGGGAGCACAGATACGCAGTATTTT	CASRQTSGSTDTQYF
NA	TRBV13	13	TRBJ1-5	NA	TGTGCCAGCAGCTTAGGCCGGGCGCAGCCCCAGCATTTT	CASSLGRAQPQHF
TRBD2	TRBV5-6	14	TRBJ2-7	NA	TGTGCCAGCAGCTTGGCTAGCGGACCCTACGAGCAGTACTTC	CASSLASGPYEQYF
NA	TRBV4-2	13	TRBJ2-2	NA	TGTGCCAGCAGCCCCAAGGGAGCCGGGGAGCTGTTTTTT	CASSPKGAGELFF
NA	TRBV6-5	14	TRBJ2-1	NA	TGTGCCAGCAGTTACGGAGTCAGGAACAATGAGCAGTTCTTC	CASSYGVRNNEQFF
NA	TRBV12-5	13	TRBJ1-5	once	TGTGCTAGTGGCCAACAGGGCTATCAGCCCCAGCATTTT	CASGQQGYQPQHF
TRBD2	TRBV11-3	15	TRBJ2-2	NA	TGTGCCAGCAGCGCGACTAGCGGGATCACCGGGGAGCTGTTTTTT	CASSATSGITGELFF
TRBD1	TRBV5-6	14	TRBJ2-7	NA	TGTGCCAGCAGCTTGGAGACAGGGGCCTACGAGCAGTACTTC	CASSLETGAYEQYF
NA	TRBV6-5	14	TRBJ1-6	NA	TGTGCCAGCAGTTACTGGGAGGGGGGATCACCCCTCCACTTT	CASSYWEGGSPLHF
NA	TRBV7-2	16	TRBJ2-4	NA	TGTGCCAGCAGCTTAGCGCACAGCGTAGCCAAAAACATTCAGTACTTC	CASSLAHSVAKNIQYF
TRBD1	TRBV12-5	17	TRBJ2-2	NA	TGTGCTAGTGGGCCGGGACAGGGAAGCTTGGACACCGGGGAGCTGTTTTTT	CASGPGQGSLDTGELFF
NA	TRBV12-1	16	TRBJ2-2	NA	TGTGCCAGCAGCTTTGGTGGGGTCGCGAACACCGGGGAGCTGTTTTTT	CASSFGGVANTGELFF
NA	TRBV2	13	TRBJ1-2	NA	TGTGCCAGCAGTGAGAGGGGGGACCCTGGCTACACCTTC	CASSERGDPGYTF
NA	TRBV7-2	14	TRBJ1-1	NA	TGTGCCAGCAGCTTGAGGGCTCTGGACACTGAAGCTTTCTTT	CASSLRALDTEAFF
TRBD1	TRBV5-4	15	TRBJ1-2	NA	TGTGCCAGCAGCTTGGGGACAGGCCCTATCTATGGCTACACCTTC	CASSLGTGPIYGYTF
TRBD2	TRBV9	16	TRBJ2-1	NA	TGTGCCAGCAGCCGCAGCGGGACTTACTCCTACAATGAGCAGTTCTTC	CASSRSGTYSYNEQFF